Below, 29 T cell receptor beta chains from the same sample are listed, as sequenced in a study of STAT5B mutations in CD4+ large granular lymphocyte leukemia. The table came from immunoSEQ multiplex PCR; TCRdb's copy has only in-frame clones and leaves some out. The top ten clones hold approximately 0.5% of a sample with 40,000 or so clones, around 80% of them seen once. Source material: CD4+ T cells from blood buffy coats. The source is a human donor in good health.

The chain carries TRBV7-9 and TRBJ2-7; TRBD1 matches at 7 bases. CDR1 and CDR2 (germline): SEHNR, FQNEAQ (reference sequence). The CDR3 contains 15 residues. V shed 5 bases, J shed 3 bases, and the junction held 10 bases outside the gene matches. The CDR3 spells CASSRTGPWGYEQYF. In DNA, the CDR3 is TGTGCCAGCAGCCGGACAGGTCCTTGGGGCTACGAGCAGTACTTC.

The V and J genes are TRBV7-2 and TRBJ1-4; 11 bases fit TRBD1. Germline assignment: CDR1 SGHTA and CDR2 FQGNSA. V lost 3 bases, J lost 7 bases, and 1 base stayed unmatched. The CDR3 is 14 amino acids. In nucleotides, the CDR3 is TGTGCCAGCAGCTTCGGGACAGGGGGTGAAAAACTGTTTTTT. Encoded protein: CASSFGTGGEKLFF.

The J gene is TRBJ2-2, the V gene TRBV9; D is unclear. The CDR3 has 15 residues. Per germline, CDR1 SGDLS and CDR2 YYNGEE. V dropped 0 bases and J dropped 7 bases, with 13 bases sitting between them. CDR3: CASSVEALRGGELFF. In nucleotides, the CDR3 is TGTGCCAGCAGCGTAGAGGCACTCCGAGGCGGGGAGCTGTTTTTT.

The rearrangement uses TRBV4-3 and TRBJ2-7; 8 bases agree with TRBD2. With V trimmed by 0 bases and J by 6 bases, 7 bases remained unmatched. The CDR3 has 15 amino acids. The V gene's germline CDR1 is LGHNA and CDR2 YSLEER. Here the CDR3 reads CASSQDGGAGGEQYF. The CDR3 DNA reads TGCGCCAGCAGCCAAGATGGCGGCGCGGGAGGCGAGCAGTACTTC.

The chain is built from TRBV7-9 and TRBJ1-1; possible D gene TRBD1, 5 bases. The CDR3 consists of 13 residues. From germline, CDR1 is SEHNR and CDR2 FQNEAQ (reference sequence). Trimming pared 6 bases from V and 1 base from J, leaving 9 bases between. CDR3 region: CASRGLSNTEAFF. The CDR3 nucleotides are TGTGCCAGCAGGGGACTATCGAACACTGAAGCTTTCTTT.

The chain combines TRBV5-6 with TRBJ2-2; 10 positions match TRBD1. V lost 3 bases to trimming and J lost 3 bases; unmatched junction nucleotides: 8. Germline V gene data show CDR1 as SGHDT and CDR2 as YYEEEE. The CDR3 spans 17 residues. The CDR3 protein is CASSSGQGRTYTGELFF. The CDR3 DNA reads TGTGCCAGCAGCTCGGGACAGGGGAGAACTTACACCGGGGAGCTGTTTTTT. The entire variable domain, with the rest obtained from reference TRBV5-6 and TRBJ2-2, is as follows: DAGVTQSPTHLIKTRGQQVTLRCSPKSGHDTVSWYQQALGQGPQFIFQYYEEEERQRGNFPDRFSGHQFPNYSSELNVNALLLGDSALYLCASSSGQGRTYTGELFFGEGSRLTVL.

The chain recombines TRBV1 with TRBJ2-2; TRBD2 is the table's D call and was not checked against the DNA. TRBV1 is a pseudogene locus. This CDR3 has 18 amino acids. Here the CDR3 reads CTSSPASGKVQLAGELFF. CDR3 in DNA: TGCACCAGCAGCCCGGCTAGCGGGAAAGTACAGCTGGCCGGGGAGCTGTTTTTT.

The chain carries TRBV5-1 and TRBJ2-1; 12 nucleotides agree with TRBD2. V trimming: 0 bases; J trimming: 5 bases; junction bases outside the gene matches: 6. Germline V gene sequence: CDR1 SGHRS, CDR2 YFSETQ. The length of the CDR3 is 17 residues. The DNA of the CDR3 is TGCGCCAGCAGCTTGGGGACTAGCGGGAAAGGCGACAATGAGCAGTTCTTC. This gives the protein CASSLGTSGKGDNEQFF.

The rearrangement joins TRBV5-4 to TRBJ1-5, with D possibly being TRBD1 (6 bases). Germline V gives CDR1 SGHNT, CDR2 YYREEE (reference sequence). This CDR3 region has 17 residues. The V end lost 1 base, the J end lost 2 bases, and 16 bases lay between the germline ends. The CDR3, as DNA: TGTGCCAGCAGCTTGTGGGGGGGCCCGGCAGGCAATCAGCCCCAGCATTTT. Translating gives CASSLWGGPAGNQPQHF.

The rearrangement uses TRBV19 and TRBJ1-4, with D possibly being TRBD1 (6 bases). CDR1 and CDR2 (germline): LNHDA, SQIVND (reference sequence). This CDR3 region has 18 residues. V was shortened by 3 bases and J by 8 bases, with 25 bases between the two germline ends. The CDR3 loop reads CASSIIGDGGAPEEKLFF. Written as DNA, the CDR3 is TGTGCCAGTAGTATCATCGGGGACGGGGGGGCGCCGGAGGAAAAACTGTTTTTT.

V usage is TRBV14 and J usage is TRBJ2-7; D ambiguous. Germline CDR1 SGHDN, CDR2 FVKESK. This CDR3 has 13 amino acids. V lost 6 bases to trimming and J lost 0 bases, with 9 bases between them. The CDR3 region has the DNA TGTGCCAGCAGACAGACGGGCTCCTACGAGCAGTACTTC. It is translated as CASRQTGSYEQYF. Filled out from reference TRBV14 and TRBJ2-7, the complete variable domain reads EAGVTQFPSHSVIEKGQTVTLRCDPISGHDNLYWYRRVMGKEIKFLLHFVKESKQDESGMPNNRFLAERTGGTYSTLKVQPAELEDSGVYFCASRQTGSYEQYFGPGTRLTVT.

The chain recombines TRBV11-3 with TRBJ2-5, with unresolved D. Germline values: CDR1 SGHNT, CDR2 YENEEA. The CDR3 has 13 amino acids. The V end was cut by 1 base, the J end by 3 bases, with 6 bases between. CDR3 loop: CASSLGRKETQYF. The CDR3 DNA reads as TGTGCCAGCAGCTTAGGACGGAAAGAGACCCAGTACTTC.

This chain links TRBV5-7 with TRBJ1-6; TRBD1 might be the D (5 bases). TRBV5-7 is designated an ORF whose function remains uncertain. V shed 1 base and J shed 2 bases, with 7 bases lying between them. The CDR3 runs to 15 residues. The DNA for the CDR3 is TGTGCCAGCAGCTTGAAGGGACCCTATAATTCACCCCTCCACTTT. Its translation is CASSLKGPYNSPLHF.

The chain is built from TRBV2 and TRBJ2-5, with unresolved D. V lost 7 bases and J 5 bases, leaving 17 bases between the germline ends. Per the germline V gene, CDR1 is SNHLY and CDR2 is FYNNEI. The CDR3 is made up of 14 amino acids. The CDR3 coding sequence is TGTGCCAGCACTAACCTACCTTTAGTTGAGACCCAGTACTTC. Translating it yields CASTNLPLVETQYF.

The rearrangement links TRBV5-1 to TRBJ2-3, with TRBD2 matching over 7 bases. Germline V lookup: CDR1 SGHRS, CDR2 YFSETQ. The CDR3 extends over 18 amino acids. Trimming removed 4 bases from V and 6 bases from J; junction bases left unmatched: 20. The CDR3 here is CASSRGMGRTRYADTQYF. The DNA for the CDR3 is TGCGCCAGCAGCCGGGGGATGGGGAGGACTAGATATGCGGATACGCAGTATTTT.

This chain joins TRBV10-3 and TRBJ2-5, with D perhaps TRBD1 (6 bases). Trimming took off 4 bases at V and 3 bases at J, with 15 bases between the two ends. In germline, CDR1 is ENHRY, CDR2 SYGVKD. CDR3 length equals 15 residues. The CDR3 is CAISGRLGGKETQYF. CDR3 coding DNA: TGTGCCATCAGTGGACGTCTTGGGGGCAAAGAGACCCAGTACTTC.

A remark on this clone: Mismatch with germline at one junction end may stem from a read error. The rearrangement links TRBV7-7 to TRBJ2-5; 11 bases agree with TRBD2. CDR1 is SSHAT and CDR2 is FNYEAQ in the germline V gene (reference sequence). This CDR3 is 15 amino acids long. CDR3 DNA sequence: TGTGCTAGCAGCTTAGCTCTAGCGGGAGGAGAGACCCAGTACTTC. Amino acid sequence: CASSLALAGGETQYF.

This chain connects TRBV11-3 to TRBJ1-1; D is unresolved. Germline V CDR1 and CDR2: SGHNT, YENEEA. The CDR3 spans 15 residues. V lost 0 bases, J lost 1 base, and 9 bases lay in between. Here the CDR3 DNA reads TGTGCCAGCAGCTTAGATAGTGCAGGGAACACTGAAGCTTTCTTT. This translates into CASSLDSAGNTEAFF.

The sample holds one count of this clone. J is TRBJ1-2 and V is TRBV5-1; D may be TRBD1 (5 bases). The CDR3 is 15 residues long. The germline V gene has CDR1 SGHRS and CDR2 YFSETQ. Trimming removed 6 bases from V and 8 bases from J, with 23 bases in between. The CDR3 DNA sequence: TGCGCCAGCAAACACGGAGAGGGGAGCCCTATGGGCTACACCTTC. Translating gives CASKHGEGSPMGYTF.

This clone was observed once. V is TRBV9 and J is TRBJ2-5; TRBD2 matches at 11 bases. Germline V CDR1 and CDR2: SGDLS, YYNGEE. The CDR3 extends over 15 amino acids. With V trimmed by 0 bases and J by 5 bases, 3 bases remained unmatched. CDR3 loop: CASSVVLAGVETQYF. The CDR3 DNA sequence: TGTGCCAGCAGCGTAGTACTAGCGGGAGTTGAGACCCAGTACTTC.

The V call is TRBV7-9, the J call TRBJ1-3, with D maybe TRBD1 (6 bases). The CDR3 length is 18 residues. The V and J ends lost 5 bases and 0 bases respectively, with 20 bases between them. Germline V gene data show CDR1 as SEHNR and CDR2 as FQNEAQ (reference sequence). The CDR3 region has the DNA TGTGCCAGCAGCCCACAGCCAGTGGGGGGCCTCTCTGGAAACACCATATATTTT. This codes for CASSPQPVGGLSGNTIYF.

Only one count was recorded for this clone. V gene TRBV6-5 combines with J gene TRBJ1-5, with D possibly TRBD1 on 5 matching bases. Germline loops: CDR1 MNHEY, CDR2 SVGAGI. Trimming took 10 bases from V and 3 from J, leaving 13 bases between them. This CDR3 contains 13 residues. The CDR3 here is CATTGGNNQPQHF. The CDR3 region has the DNA TGTGCCACCACGGGGGGGAACAATCAGCCCCAGCATTTT.

The chain links TRBV7-2 to TRBJ2-1; 7 bases align to TRBD2. The ends lost 5 bases at V and 4 bases at J; junction bases unmatched: 14. Germline V gene sequence: CDR1 SGHTA, CDR2 FQGNSA. The CDR3 extends over 17 amino acids. This CDR3 is CASSPGGGGSIYNEQFF. The CDR3 bases are TGTGCCAGCAGCCCCGGGGGTGGCGGGAGTATTTACAATGAGCAGTTCTTC.

The chain combines TRBV6-5 with TRBJ2-7; the match to TRBD1 covers 11 bases. The J segment lost 0 bases and the V segment lost 2 bases, leaving 3 bases of the junction unmatched. Per germline, CDR1 MNHEY and CDR2 SVGAGI. The CDR3 contains 16 residues. CDR3 region: CASSYPGTGGSYEQYF. CDR3 coding DNA: TGTGCCAGCAGTTACCCCGGGACAGGGGGCTCCTACGAGCAGTACTTC.

The rearrangement links TRBV5-1 to TRBJ2-3; TRBD2 matches at 13 bases. Germline lookup yields CDR1 SGHRS and CDR2 YFSETQ. The CDR3 is 14 amino acids. Trimming removed 7 bases from V and 2 bases from J; junction bases left unmatched: 1. The CDR3 here is CASGLAGVTDTQYF. DNA of the CDR3: TGCGCCAGCGGACTAGCGGGGGTCACAGATACGCAGTATTTT.

The chain employs TRBV5-1 and TRBJ2-5; TRBD2 matches 8 bases. CDR1 and CDR2 from the germline V gene are SGHRS and YFSETQ. The CDR3 extends over 15 amino acids. Trimming removed 4 bases from V and 4 bases from J; junction bases left unmatched: 9. The CDR3 sequence: CASSNTGGGGETQYF. CDR3 coding DNA: TGCGCCAGCAGCAACACCGGGGGGGGCGGAGAGACCCAGTACTTC.

The chain joins TRBV18 to TRBJ1-5; the D gene is possibly TRBD1 (5 bases). Trimming cost V 2 bases and J 6 bases, with 14 bases left between them. The germline V gene encodes CDR1 KGHSH and CDR2 LQKENI. CDR3 length: 15 residues. The CDR3 reads CASSPSGQGSQPQHF. CDR3 sequence (DNA): TGTGCCAGCTCACCAAGCGGCCAGGGAAGTCAGCCCCAGCATTTT.

This clone was observed a handful of times. The chain is built from TRBV5-1 and TRBJ1-1, with TRBD1 matching over 8 bases. The CDR3 runs to 15 residues. Per the germline V gene, CDR1 is SGHRS and CDR2 is YFSETQ. J lost 4 bases, V lost 1 base, and 6 bases had no gene match. The CDR3 region is CASSLPTGDITEAFF. The CDR3 nucleotides are TGCGCCAGCAGCTTGCCGACAGGGGATATCACTGAAGCTTTCTTT. Full variable domain (remainder filled in from reference TRBV5-1 and TRBJ1-1): KAGVTQTPRYLIKTRGQQVTLSCSPISGHRSVSWYQQTPGQGLQFLFEYFSETQRNKGNFPGRFSGRQFSNSRSEMNVSTLELGDSALYLCASSLPTGDITEAFFGQGTRLTVV.

The chain couples TRBV27 to TRBJ2-2, with 12 bases that match TRBD1. Losses at the gene ends were 6 bases for V and 4 bases for J; bases not matched to a gene: 12. The CDR3 consists of 18 residues. Germline V gene data show CDR1 as MNHEY and CDR2 as SMNVEV (reference sequence). CDR3 DNA: TGTGCCAGCAGCTATGGCCCCCCGGGACAGGGGGCCACCGGGGAGCTGTTTTTT. Its protein product is CASSYGPPGQGATGELFF.